Listed below are T cell receptor beta chains from one sample, sequenced in a study of shared clonotypes between healthy human individuals. The method was immunoSEQ multiplex PCR; TCRdb's version includes in-frame clones alone and lacks a portion of them. The data contain millions of clones, over 85% of them singletons. The sample consisted of naive CD8+ T cells sorted from blood. The receptor set was obtained from a man younger than 35 in good health. CDR3s include the opening cysteine and the closing phenylalanine or tryptophan. The order of the fields is J gene, V gene, CDR3 protein.

>TRBJ1-1|TRBV5-1
CASSSGLISGLSNTEAFF
>TRBJ2-7|TRBV27
CASSLGPSLAYEQYF
>TRBJ2-7|TRBV19
CASSIPGDSYEQYF
>TRBJ1-6|TRBV4-2
CASSQEGGINNSPLHF
>TRBJ2-3|TRBV7-9
CASSSGLAGVVDTQYF
>TRBJ2-7|TRBV7-2
CASSLAGGTYEQYF
>TRBJ2-4|TRBV10-2
CASNTGEGNIQYF
>TRBJ2-3|TRBV7-9
CASSLFTADTQYF
>TRBJ2-3|TRBV13
CASSPRGEGTDTQYF
>TRBJ2-5|TRBV11-2
CASSYGRAVLLEETQYF